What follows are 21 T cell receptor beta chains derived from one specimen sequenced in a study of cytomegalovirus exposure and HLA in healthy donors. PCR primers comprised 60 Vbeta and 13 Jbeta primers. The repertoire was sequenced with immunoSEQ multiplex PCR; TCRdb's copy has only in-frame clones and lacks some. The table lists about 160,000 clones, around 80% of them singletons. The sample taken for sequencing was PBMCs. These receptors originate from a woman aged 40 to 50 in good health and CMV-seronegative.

CDR3 coding DNA: TGTGCCAGCGCCCGGGGAGGGGAAGACTATGGCTACACCTTC. This translates into CASARGGEDYGYTF. This rearrangement joins TRBV4-2 to TRBJ1-2, with a tentative D call TRBD1 (5 bases). Between the trimmed V and J ends, which lost 8 bases and 3 bases, there was a span of 16 bases. CDR1 is LGHNA and CDR2 is YNFKEQ in the germline V gene. This CDR3 is 14 amino acids long.

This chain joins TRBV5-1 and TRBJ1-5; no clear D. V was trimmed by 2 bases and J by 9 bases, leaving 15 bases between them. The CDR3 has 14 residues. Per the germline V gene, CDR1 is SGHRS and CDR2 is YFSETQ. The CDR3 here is CASSLDGSGGPQHF. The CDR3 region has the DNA TGCGCCAGCAGCTTAGACGGAAGTGGAGGGCCCCAGCATTTT.

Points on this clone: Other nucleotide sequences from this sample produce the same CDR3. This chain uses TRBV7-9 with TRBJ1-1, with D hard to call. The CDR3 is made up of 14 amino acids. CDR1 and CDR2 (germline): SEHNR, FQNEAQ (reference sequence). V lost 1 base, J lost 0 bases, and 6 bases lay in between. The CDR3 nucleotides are TGTGCCAGCAGCTTAGGGGCTATGAACACTGAAGCTTTCTTT. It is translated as CASSLGAMNTEAFF. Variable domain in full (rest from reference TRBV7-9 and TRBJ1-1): DTGVSQNPRHKITKRGQNVTFRCDPISEHNRLYWYRQTLGQGPEFLTYFQNEAQLEKSRLLSDRFSAERPKGSFSTLEIQRTEQGDSAMYLCASSLGAMNTEAFFGQGTRLTVV.

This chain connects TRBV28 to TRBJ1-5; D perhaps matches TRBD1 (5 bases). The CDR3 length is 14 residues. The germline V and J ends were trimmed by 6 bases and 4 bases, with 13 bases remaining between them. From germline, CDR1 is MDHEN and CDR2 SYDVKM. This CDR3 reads CASRDSGGNQPQHF. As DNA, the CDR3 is TGTGCCAGCAGGGATTCCGGGGGGAATCAGCCCCAGCATTTT.

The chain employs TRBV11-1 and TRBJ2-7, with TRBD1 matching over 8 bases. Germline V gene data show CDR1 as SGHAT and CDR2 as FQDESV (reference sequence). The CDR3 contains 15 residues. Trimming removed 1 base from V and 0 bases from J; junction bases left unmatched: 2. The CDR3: CASSLGTGSSYEQYF. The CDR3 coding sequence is TGTGCCAGCAGCTTAGGGACAGGGAGCTCCTACGAGCAGTACTTC.

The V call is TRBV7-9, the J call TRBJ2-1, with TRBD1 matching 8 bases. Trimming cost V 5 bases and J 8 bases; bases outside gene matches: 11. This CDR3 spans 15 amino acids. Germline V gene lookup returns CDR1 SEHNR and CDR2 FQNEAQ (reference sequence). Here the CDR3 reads CASSLPYRGKDEQFF. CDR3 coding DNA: TGTGCCAGCAGCCTCCCCTACAGGGGGAAGGATGAGCAGTTCTTC.

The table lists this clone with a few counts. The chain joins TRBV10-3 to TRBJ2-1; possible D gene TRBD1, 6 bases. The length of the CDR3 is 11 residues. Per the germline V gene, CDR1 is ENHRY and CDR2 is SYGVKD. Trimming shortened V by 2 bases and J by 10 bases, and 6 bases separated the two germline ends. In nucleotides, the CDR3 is TGTGCCATCAGTGAGGGACAGGAGCAGTTCTTC. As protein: CAISEGQEQFF.

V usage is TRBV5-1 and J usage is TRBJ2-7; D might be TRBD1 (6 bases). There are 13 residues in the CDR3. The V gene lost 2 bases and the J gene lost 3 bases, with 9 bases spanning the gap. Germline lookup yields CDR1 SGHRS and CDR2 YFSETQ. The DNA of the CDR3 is TGCGCCAGCAGCTTACAGGGTGGCTACGAGCAGTACTTC. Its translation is CASSLQGGYEQYF. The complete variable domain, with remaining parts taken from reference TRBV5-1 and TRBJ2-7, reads KAGVTQTPRYLIKTRGQQVTLSCSPISGHRSVSWYQQTPGQGLQFLFEYFSETQRNKGNFPGRFSGRQFSNSRSEMNVSTLELGDSALYLCASSLQGGYEQYFGPGTRLTVT.

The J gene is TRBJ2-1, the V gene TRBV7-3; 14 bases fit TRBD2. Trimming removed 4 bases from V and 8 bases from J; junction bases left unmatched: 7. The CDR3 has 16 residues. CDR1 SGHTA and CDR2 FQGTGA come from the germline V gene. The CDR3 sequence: CASSSKTSGRGDEQFF. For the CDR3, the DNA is TGTGCCAGCAGCTCGAAGACTAGCGGGAGGGGCGATGAGCAGTTCTTC.

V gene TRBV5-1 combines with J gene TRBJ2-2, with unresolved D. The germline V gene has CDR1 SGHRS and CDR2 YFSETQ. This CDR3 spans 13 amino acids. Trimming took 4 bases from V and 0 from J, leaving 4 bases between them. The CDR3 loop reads CASSQTNTGELFF. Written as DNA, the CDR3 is TGCGCCAGCAGCCAAACGAACACCGGGGAGCTGTTTTTT.

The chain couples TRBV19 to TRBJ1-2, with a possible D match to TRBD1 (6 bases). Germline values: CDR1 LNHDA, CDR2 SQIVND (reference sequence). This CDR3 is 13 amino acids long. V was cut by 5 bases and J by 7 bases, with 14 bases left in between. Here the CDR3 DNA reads TGTGCCAGTAGTTACACAGGGAGCGCTGGCTACACCTTC. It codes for CASSYTGSAGYTF.

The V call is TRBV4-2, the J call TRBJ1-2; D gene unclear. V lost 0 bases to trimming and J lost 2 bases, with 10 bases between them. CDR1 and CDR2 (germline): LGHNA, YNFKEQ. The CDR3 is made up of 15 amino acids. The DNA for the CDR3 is TGTGCCAGCAGCCAAGATAAAGGAGGGAACTATGGCTACACCTTC. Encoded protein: CASSQDKGGNYGYTF.

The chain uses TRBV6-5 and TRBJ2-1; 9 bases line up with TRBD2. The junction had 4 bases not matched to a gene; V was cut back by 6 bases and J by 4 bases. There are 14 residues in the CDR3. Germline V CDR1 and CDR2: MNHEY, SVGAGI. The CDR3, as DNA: TGTGCCAGCAGATCCACTAGCGGGTACAATGAGCAGTTCTTC. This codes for CASRSTSGYNEQFF.

The CDR3 protein is CASSAGQHYGYTF. CDR3 in DNA: TGTGCCAGCAGCGCCGGACAGCACTATGGCTACACCTTC. The chain has TRBV9 and TRBJ1-2; D perhaps matches TRBD1 (6 bases). V was pared by 3 bases and J by 3 bases, with 9 bases between. Looked up from germline, CDR1 is SGDLS and CDR2 is YYNGEE. CDR3 length: 13 amino acids.

This CDR3 is CASSKTGTGDEKLFF. The DNA for the CDR3 is TGTGCCAGCAGCAAAACCGGGACAGGGGATGAAAAACTGTTTTTT. V is TRBV21-1 and J is TRBJ1-4; the table assigns TRBD1, which was not confirmed against the DNA. TRBV21-1 is noted as a pseudogene. This CDR3 region has 15 residues.

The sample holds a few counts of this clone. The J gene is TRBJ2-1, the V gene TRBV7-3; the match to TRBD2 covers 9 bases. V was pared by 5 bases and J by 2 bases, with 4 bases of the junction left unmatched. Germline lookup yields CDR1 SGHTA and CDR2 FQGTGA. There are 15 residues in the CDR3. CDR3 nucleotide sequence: TGTGCCAGCAGCATAGCGGGAGAGGCCTACAATGAGCAGTTCTTC. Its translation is CASSIAGEAYNEQFF. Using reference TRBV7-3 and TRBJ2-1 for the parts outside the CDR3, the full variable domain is GAGVSQTPSNKVTEKGKYVELRCDPISGHTALYWYRQSLGQGPEFLIYFQGTGAADDSGLPNDRFFAVRPEGSVSTLKIQRTERGDSAVYLCASSIAGEAYNEQFFGPGTRLTVL.

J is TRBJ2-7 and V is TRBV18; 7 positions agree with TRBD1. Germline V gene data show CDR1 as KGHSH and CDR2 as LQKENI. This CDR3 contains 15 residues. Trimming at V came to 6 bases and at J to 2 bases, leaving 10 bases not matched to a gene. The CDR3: CASSPSQGVTYEQYF. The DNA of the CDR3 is TGTGCCAGCTCCCCTAGCCAGGGGGTTACCTACGAGCAGTACTTC.

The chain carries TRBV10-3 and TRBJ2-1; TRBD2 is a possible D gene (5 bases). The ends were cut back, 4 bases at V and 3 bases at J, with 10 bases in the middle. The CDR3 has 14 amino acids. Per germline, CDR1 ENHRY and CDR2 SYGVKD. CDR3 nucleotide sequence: TGTGCCATCAGTGCCACCCGGGACTACAATGAGCAGTTCTTC. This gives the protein CAISATRDYNEQFF.

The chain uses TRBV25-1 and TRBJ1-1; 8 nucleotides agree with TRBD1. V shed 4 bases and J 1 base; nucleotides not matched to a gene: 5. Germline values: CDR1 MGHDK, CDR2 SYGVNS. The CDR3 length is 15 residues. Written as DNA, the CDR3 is TGTGCCAGCAGTGGCCAGACAGGGGCGAACACTGAAGCTTTCTTT. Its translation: CASSGQTGANTEAFF.

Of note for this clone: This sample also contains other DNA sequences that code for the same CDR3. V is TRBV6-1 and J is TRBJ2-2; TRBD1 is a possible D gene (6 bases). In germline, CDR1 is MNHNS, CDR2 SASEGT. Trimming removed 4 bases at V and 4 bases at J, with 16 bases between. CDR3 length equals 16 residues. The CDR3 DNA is TGTGCCAGCAGTGGACAGCCAACAGGGCCCACCGGGGAGCTGTTTTTT. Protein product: CASSGQPTGPTGELFF.

CDR3 nucleotide sequence: TGCGCCAGCAGCCCAATACCGCTACAGGCTCGAAATGAGCAGTTCTTC. Translating gives CASSPIPLQARNEQFF. The chain links TRBV5-1 to TRBJ2-1, with D perhaps TRBD1 (5 bases). The germline V gene encodes CDR1 SGHRS and CDR2 YFSETQ. This CDR3 contains 16 residues. V was shortened by 4 bases and J by 7 bases, with 21 bases between the two germline ends.